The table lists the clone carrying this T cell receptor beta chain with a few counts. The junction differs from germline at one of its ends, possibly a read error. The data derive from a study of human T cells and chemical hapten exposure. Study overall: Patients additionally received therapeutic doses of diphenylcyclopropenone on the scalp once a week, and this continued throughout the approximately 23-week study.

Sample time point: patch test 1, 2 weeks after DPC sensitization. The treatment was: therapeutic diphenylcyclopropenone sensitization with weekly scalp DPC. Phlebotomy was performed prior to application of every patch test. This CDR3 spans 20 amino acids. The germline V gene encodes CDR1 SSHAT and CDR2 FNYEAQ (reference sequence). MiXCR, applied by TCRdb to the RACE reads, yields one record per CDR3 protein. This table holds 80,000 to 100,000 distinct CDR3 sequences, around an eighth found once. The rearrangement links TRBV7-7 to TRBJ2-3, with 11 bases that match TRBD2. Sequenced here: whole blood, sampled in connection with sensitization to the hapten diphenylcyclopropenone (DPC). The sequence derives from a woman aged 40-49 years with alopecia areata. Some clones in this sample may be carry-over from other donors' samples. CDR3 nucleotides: TGTGCTAGCAGCCCCACTAGCGGGAGAGTCCCGCACAGACGCACAGATACGCAGTATTTT. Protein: CASSPTSGRVPHRRTDTQYF.